The rows below give T cell receptor beta chains drawn from one sample of a study of cytomegalovirus exposure and HLA in healthy donors. The repertoire was sequenced with immunoSEQ multiplex PCR; TCRdb's copy has only in-frame clones and lacks some. This table has tens of thousands of clones, just under 95% appearing once. The sequencing sample was made of PBMCs. The receptors were sampled from a man aged 18 to 30 in good health and CMV-seronegative. The conserved cysteine and the conserved F or W are not part of the CDR3 here.

V gene: TRBV7-2
CDR3 protein: ASSFLPGGTEAF

V gene: TRBV5-1
CDR3 protein: ASSLEVGPYEQY

V gene: TRBV7-8
CDR3 protein: ASSSDRGDTEAF

V gene: TRBV1
CDR3 protein: TSTTGTSGRGHIQY

V gene: TRBV11-3
CDR3 protein: ASSLDRGHQF

V gene: TRBV4-3
CDR3 protein: ASSQLNREDYT

V gene: TRBV9
CDR3 protein: ASSVQGGRPSEQF

V gene: TRBV19
CDR3 protein: ASSALGGTQY

V gene: TRBV28
CDR3 protein: ASRQGNTEAF

V gene: TRBV9
CDR3 protein: ASSVGLLGAGEKLF

V gene: TRBV7-2
CDR3 protein: ASTPGGYYEQY

V gene: TRBV2
CDR3 protein: ASSKDSLEQY

V gene: TRBV28
CDR3 protein: ASSRGGYGYT

V gene: TRBV19
CDR3 protein: ASSIPTSGRNEQF

V gene: TRBV7-2
CDR3 protein: ASSLAGQSTDTQY

V gene: TRBV5-4
CDR3 protein: ASSLMGAKGEAF

V gene: TRBV10-3
CDR3 protein: AISAGQGATEAF

V gene: TRBV12-5
CDR3 protein: ASGPPVRTVNTGELF

V gene: TRBV18
CDR3 protein: ASSGQSMNTEAF

V gene: TRBV28
CDR3 protein: ASSFGTGHQPQH

V gene: TRBV19
CDR3 protein: ASSIQRLMYREGTNTEAF

V gene: TRBV29-1
CDR3 protein: SVVAGQGNTIY

V gene: TRBV29-1
CDR3 protein: SVERMNTEAF

V gene: TRBV7-2
CDR3 protein: ASSLARTGNQPQH

V gene: TRBV19
CDR3 protein: ATVNTGELF

V gene: TRBV7-9
CDR3 protein: ASSPPGTSGLNEQF

V gene: TRBV27
CDR3 protein: ASKRGSGDTGELF

V gene: TRBV30
CDR3 protein: AWRGPDSKNIQY

V gene: TRBV2
CDR3 protein: ASSDLPLAKNIQY

V gene: TRBV2
CDR3 protein: ASSVTSGRVGEQY

V gene: TRBV11-2
CDR3 protein: ASSAATLGRAHEQY

V gene: TRBV19
CDR3 protein: ASSPGLVTYEQY

V gene: TRBV9
CDR3 protein: ASSPGGIHYNEQF

V gene: TRBV11-2
CDR3 protein: ASSFKGNYGYT

V gene: TRBV5-4
CDR3 protein: ASSPGLAGGPEETQY

V gene: TRBV28
CDR3 protein: ASTPRQGAGRLSTEAF

V gene: TRBV2
CDR3 protein: ASRRGASEQF

V gene: TRBV6-5
CDR3 protein: ASRLDFNEQY

V gene: TRBV10-1
CDR3 protein: ASSRGAGGADTQY

V gene: TRBV28
CDR3 protein: ASSLGVRETQY

V gene: TRBV7-8
CDR3 protein: ASSLRDRGSNTEAF

V gene: TRBV5-8
CDR3 protein: ASSPWGATTDTQY